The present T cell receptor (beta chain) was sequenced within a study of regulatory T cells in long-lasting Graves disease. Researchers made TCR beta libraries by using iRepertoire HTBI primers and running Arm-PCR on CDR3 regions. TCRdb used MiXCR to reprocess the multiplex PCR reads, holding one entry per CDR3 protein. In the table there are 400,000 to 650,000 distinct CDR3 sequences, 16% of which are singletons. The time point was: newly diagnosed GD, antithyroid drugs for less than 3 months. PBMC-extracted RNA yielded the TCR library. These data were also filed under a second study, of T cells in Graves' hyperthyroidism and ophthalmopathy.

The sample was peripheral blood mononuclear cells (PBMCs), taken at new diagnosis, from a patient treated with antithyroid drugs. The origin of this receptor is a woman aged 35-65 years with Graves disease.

The CDR3 coding sequence is TGCGCCAGCAGCCAGACCGGGACAGAACAGCCCCAGCATTTT. Translating gives CASSQTGTEQPQHF. The chain uses TRBV4-1 and TRBJ1-5; 7 bases fit TRBD1. Trimming cost V 3 bases and J 7 bases; bases outside gene matches: 6. This CDR3 comprises 14 residues. Per germline, CDR1 MGHRA and CDR2 YSYEKL.